What follows are 27 T cell receptor beta chains derived from one specimen sequenced in a study of OX40 agonist ivuxolimab in advanced cancers. Sequencing was performed with immunoSEQ multiplex PCR; in TCRdb, only in-frame clones are kept and a portion is missing. The data show about 75,000 clones, with 86% seen just once and roughly 8% held by the top ten. This specimen consisted of CD4+ or CD8+ T cells sorted from blood, obtained in a trial of the OX40 agonist ivuxolimab. The source is an adult with an advanced solid tumor such as melanoma, head and neck, liver or kidney cancer.

The chain recombines TRBV13 with TRBJ2-3; 9 nucleotides line up with TRBD2. Trimming took 5 bases from V and 2 from J; bases not matched to a gene: 8. The CDR3 has 16 residues. Germline V gene lookup returns CDR1 PRHDT and CDR2 FYEKMQ (reference sequence). CDR3 in amino acids: CASSPGLAGNTDTQYF. The CDR3 coding sequence is TGTGCCAGCAGCCCTGGGCTAGCGGGAAACACAGATACGCAGTATTTT.

This sequence joins TRBV5-1 and TRBJ1-3, with D possibly being TRBD1 (6 bases). The CDR3 runs to 13 residues. The germline V gene encodes CDR1 SGHRS and CDR2 YFSETQ. V lost 6 bases, J lost 4 bases, and 11 bases lay in between. CDR3 in DNA: TGCGCCAGCAAAGCCGGGACAGGAAACACCATATATTTT. Translating gives CASKAGTGNTIYF.

This chain uses TRBV7-8 with TRBJ1-2; no clear D. The CDR3 runs 15 residues. CDR1 and CDR2 (germline): SGHVS, FQNEAQ. V lost 0 bases, J lost 7 bases, and 15 bases lay in between. CDR3 loop: CASSLATNRLFGYTF. CDR3 nucleotides: TGTGCCAGCAGCTTAGCCACGAACCGACTATTTGGCTACACCTTC.

This chain links TRBV7-6 with TRBJ2-3; D tentatively reads TRBD1 or TRBD2 (5 bases each). Trimming left V 5 bases short and J 3 bases short, with 15 bases between. The germline V gene encodes CDR1 SGHVS and CDR2 FNYEAQ. This CDR3 has 15 residues. CDR3 nucleotide sequence: TGTGCCAGCAGCGAATGGGGGAGCTCGACAGATACGCAGTATTTT. Translating it yields CASSEWGSSTDTQYF.

This clone was observed a handful of times. CDR3 loop: CASSRDKSSYEQYF. As DNA, the CDR3 is TGTGCCAGCAGCCGGGACAAGTCGTCCTACGAGCAGTACTTC. The chain links TRBV7-2 to TRBJ2-7, with D possibly TRBD1 on 6 matching bases. The V gene's germline CDR1 is SGHTA and CDR2 FQGNSA. The CDR3 spans 14 residues. V dropped 5 bases and J dropped 1 base, with 12 bases sitting between them. Full variable domain (missing parts from reference TRBV7-2 and TRBJ2-7): GAGVSQSPSNKVTEKGKDVELRCDPISGHTALYWYRQSLGQGLEFLIYFQGNSAPDKSGLPSDRFSAERTGGSVSTLTIQRTQQEDSAVYLCASSRDKSSYEQYFGPGTRLTVT.

The DNA of the CDR3 is TGTGCCACCAGCAGAGATCATTACGAGCAGTACTTC. Residues: CATSRDHYEQYF. The chain links TRBV15 to TRBJ2-7, with unresolved D. The V end was cut by 0 bases, the J end by 4 bases, with 4 bases between. The germline gives CDR1 LNHNV, CDR2 YYDKDF (reference sequence). This CDR3 spans 12 amino acids.

V and J are TRBV9 and TRBJ1-1; D is possibly TRBD1 (6 bases). The CDR3 extends over 15 amino acids. Germline values: CDR1 SGDLS, CDR2 YYNGEE. Trimming removed 4 bases from V and 5 bases from J, with 18 bases in between. As DNA, the CDR3 is TGTGCCAGCAGCACCGAGGGGGACATACGGACTGAAGCTTTCTTT. This codes for CASSTEGDIRTEAFF.

This chain links TRBV9 with TRBJ2-1; 9 bases align to TRBD2. There are 14 residues in the CDR3. Trimming took 4 bases from V and 2 from J; bases not matched to a gene: 1. Germline V gene lookup returns CDR1 SGDLS and CDR2 YYNGEE. This chain's CDR3 is CASSPSGAYNEQFF. Written as DNA, the CDR3 is TGTGCCAGCAGCCCTAGCGGGGCCTACAATGAGCAGTTCTTC.

The CDR3 loop reads CASSLGTGNGETQYF. In DNA form, the CDR3 reads TGTGCCAGCAGCTTGGGGACAGGAAACGGAGAGACCCAGTACTTC. J is TRBJ2-5 and V is TRBV7-8; TRBD1 agrees at 8 bases. Trimming took 3 bases from V and 4 from J; bases not matched to a gene: 7. Germline values: CDR1 SGHVS, CDR2 FQNEAQ. This CDR3 contains 15 residues.

The chain is built from TRBV27 and TRBJ2-3; D possibly matches TRBD1 or TRBD2 (5 bases each). The CDR3 has 17 residues. Between the trimmed V and J ends, which lost 3 bases and 0 bases, there was a span of 16 bases. Germline values: CDR1 MNHEY, CDR2 SMNVEV (reference sequence). In nucleotides, the CDR3 is TGTGCCAGCAGTTTTGAGGGGCGATTCCCTAGCACAGATACGCAGTATTTT. It encodes CASSFEGRFPSTDTQYF.

The J gene is TRBJ2-2, the V gene TRBV9, with TRBD2 matching 9 bases. The CDR3 spans 14 residues. Germline CDR1 SGDLS, CDR2 YYNGEE. With 2 bases clipped from V and 7 bases from J, the junction kept 3 bases outside the gene matches. The CDR3 spells CASSVRLADGELFF. For the CDR3, the DNA is TGTGCCAGCAGCGTTAGACTAGCGGACGGGGAGCTGTTTTTT.

V usage is TRBV6-5 and J usage is TRBJ2-2; D remains ambiguous. The CDR3 length is 11 residues. Trimming removed 7 bases at V and 0 bases at J, with 0 bases between. From germline, CDR1 is MNHEY and CDR2 SVGAGI. CDR3 amino acids: CASTNTGELFF. The DNA for the CDR3 is TGTGCCAGCACGAACACCGGGGAGCTGTTTTTT.

The chain is built from TRBV29-1 and TRBJ1-5; no definite D call. The CDR3 loop spans 12 amino acids. Deletions cut 4 bases from V and 6 bases from J, with 10 bases between. CDR1 and CDR2 from the germline V gene are SQVTM and ANQGSEA. The CDR3 here is CSVGGVGQPQHF. The CDR3 DNA follows: TGCAGCGTTGGAGGCGTCGGTCAGCCCCAGCATTTT.

The chain links TRBV5-8 to TRBJ2-5, with D perhaps TRBD2 (5 bases). This CDR3 contains 15 residues. Germline assignment: CDR1 SGHTS and CDR2 YDEGEE. V was shortened by 4 bases and J by 4 bases, with 17 bases between the two germline ends. The CDR3 sequence: CASSPLLASVETQYF. Here the CDR3 DNA reads TGTGCCAGCAGCCCCCTTCTAGCCAGTGTAGAGACCCAGTACTTC.

The rearrangement links TRBV28 to TRBJ1-3; possibly TRBD1 for D (5 bases). CDR1 is MDHEN and CDR2 is SYDVKM in the germline V gene. The CDR3 sequence is 14 residues long. V was trimmed by 6 bases and J by 0 bases, leaving 9 bases between them. In DNA, the CDR3 is TGTGCCAGCAGGGGGGTTAACTCTGGAAACACCATATATTTT. Translation gives CASRGVNSGNTIYF.

This clone was seen once. The genes are TRBV5-4 and TRBJ1-5; D remains ambiguous. CDR1 and CDR2 (germline): SGHNT, YYREEE (reference sequence). The CDR3 is made up of 14 amino acids. Trimming removed 0 bases at V and 3 bases at J, with 7 bases between. The CDR3 region is CASSLEGANQPQHF. The CDR3 coding sequence is TGTGCCAGCAGCTTGGAGGGTGCCAATCAGCCCCAGCATTTT.

The rearrangement links TRBV27 to TRBJ2-6; D is perhaps TRBD1 (6 bases). The germline CDR1 and CDR2 sequences are MNHEY and SMNVEV (reference sequence). The V gene lost 4 bases and the J gene lost 1 base, with 14 bases spanning the gap. The CDR3 is 17 amino acids. The CDR3, as DNA: TGTGCCAGCAGTTCCGGCAGGGGATTTTCTGGGGCCAACGTCCTGACTTTC. Encoded protein: CASSSGRGFSGANVLTF.

V and J are TRBV6-5 and TRBJ2-2, with D possibly matching TRBD2 (6 bases). CDR1 and CDR2 (germline): MNHEY, SVGAGI. CDR3 size: 15 residues. Trimming took off 6 bases at V and 8 bases at J, with 19 bases between the two ends. The CDR3 bases are TGTGCCAGCAGCAAGGGGACTCAAAGGGGTGGGGAGCTGTTTTTT. Its translation: CASSKGTQRGGELFF.

The rearrangement links TRBV5-1 to TRBJ1-6; TRBD1 agrees at 9 bases. Germline CDR1 and CDR2: SGHRS and YFSETQ. Losses at the gene ends were 4 bases for V and 7 bases for J; bases not matched to a gene: 9. This CDR3 comprises 16 residues. Written as DNA, the CDR3 is TGCGCCAGCAGCCAACAGGGGGCAGGGGGAAATTCACCCCTCCACTTT. It codes for CASSQQGAGGNSPLHF.

This chain joins TRBV28 and TRBJ2-7; D perhaps matches TRBD1 (6 bases). Germline-derived CDR1 and CDR2 are MDHEN and SYDVKM. The CDR3 has 14 amino acids. V was cut by 6 bases and J by 2 bases, with 14 bases left in between. As DNA, the CDR3 is TGTGCCAGCAGAGGGGGATATTTAACCTACGAGCAGTACTTC. Protein product: CASRGGYLTYEQYF.

J is TRBJ2-7 and V is TRBV19; 13 nucleotides line up with TRBD2. CDR3 length equals 15 residues. CDR1 is LNHDA and CDR2 is SQIVND in the germline V gene (reference sequence). Trimming cost V 3 bases and J 5 bases; bases outside gene matches: 4. CDR3 sequence reads: CASSITSGRANEQYF. The CDR3 nucleotides read TGTGCCAGTAGTATTACTAGCGGGAGGGCCAACGAGCAGTACTTC.

The V and J genes are TRBV7-8 and TRBJ2-2; D might be TRBD2 (7 bases). The CDR3 is made up of 18 amino acids. The germline V gene encodes CDR1 SGHVS and CDR2 FQNEAQ. V shed 0 bases and J shed 0 bases, with 14 bases lying between them. In DNA form, the CDR3 reads TGTGCCAGCAGCTTAGCGACGAGGGGGGGAGCGAACACCGGGGAGCTGTTTTTT. It translates to CASSLATRGGANTGELFF.

The chain carries TRBV10-3 and TRBJ2-7, with no clear D. Trimming cost V 5 bases and J 0 bases, with 2 bases left between them. CDR1 and CDR2 from the germline V gene are ENHRY and SYGVKD. This CDR3 contains 11 residues. As DNA, the CDR3 is TGTGCCATCAGTCCCTCCTACGAGCAGTACTTC. Its protein product is CAISPSYEQYF.

V gene TRBV6-1 combines with J gene TRBJ1-2; D unresolved. The germline V and J ends were trimmed by 7 bases and 7 bases, with 7 bases remaining between them. The CDR3 sequence is 10 residues long. CDR1 and CDR2 (germline): MNHNS, SASEGT. This chain's CDR3 is CASNSPGYTF. The CDR3 DNA is TGTGCCAGCAACAGCCCTGGCTACACCTTC.

This rearrangement joins TRBV10-3 to TRBJ1-2; D gene unclear. Deletions cut 9 bases from V and 8 bases from J, with 19 bases between. CDR1 ENHRY and CDR2 SYGVKD come from the germline V gene. The CDR3 has 13 residues. The CDR3 region has the DNA TGTGCCATTGGACCGGCGGGTAGAGGGGGCTACACCTTC. Its protein is CAIGPAGRGGYTF.

The J gene is TRBJ2-3, the V gene TRBV29-1, with D possibly being TRBD2 (5 bases). V was trimmed by 7 bases and J by 6 bases, leaving 14 bases between them. CDR3 size: 12 residues. Germline V CDR1 and CDR2: SQVTM, ANQGSEA. The CDR3 is CSAREGPDTQYF. The CDR3 DNA is TGCAGCGCCCGGGAAGGTCCGGATACGCAGTATTTT.

This chain joins TRBV27 and TRBJ2-1; 12 bases line up with TRBD2. Trimming took 2 bases from V and 6 from J; bases not matched to a gene: 5. The CDR3 contains 16 residues. Looked up from germline, CDR1 is MNHEY and CDR2 is SMNVEV (reference sequence). For the CDR3, the DNA is TGTGCCAGCAGTTTAATTCTAGCGGGAGGGATCAATGAGCAGTTCTTC. Amino acids: CASSLILAGGINEQFF.